These T cell receptor beta chains were read from a single sample in a study of blood T cell repertoires in COVID-19. Only in-frame clones appear in the TCRdb table, and some are missing; sequencing was by immunoSEQ multiplex PCR. The data hold 70,000 or so clones, with about four fifths observed a single time. The source material was peripheral blood. The receptors were gathered from a human donor in a cohort sampled during active COVID-19. Each CDR3 is given with its conserved first and last residue. D genes are given only for firm matches. The listing skips clone size in some rows; elsewhere it reads once, few, many or a size class.

>NA|15|TRBD1|TRBV7-9|TRBJ2-7
CASSRTGDSSYEQYF
TGTGCCAGCAGCCGAACAGGGGACAGCTCCTACGAGCAGTACTTC
>NA|12|NA|TRBV10-3|TRBJ1-5
CAISGVNQPQHF
TGTGCCATCAGCGGGGTAAATCAGCCCCAGCATTTT
>NA|15|TRBD2|TRBV2|TRBJ2-7
CASYRTSVLSYEQYF
TGTGCCAGCTATCGCACTAGCGTCCTATCCTACGAGCAGTACTTC
>NA|14|NA|TRBV4-2|TRBJ2-5
CASSQGRGQETQYF
TGTGCCAGCAGCCAAGGACGGGGTCAAGAGACCCAGTACTTC
>NA|16|TRBD1|TRBV15|TRBJ2-2
CATSRLQGARDGELFF
TGTGCCACCAGCAGATTACAGGGGGCGCGAGACGGGGAGCTGTTTTTT
>NA|15|NA|TRBV6-5|TRBJ2-5
CASSVLQGGQETQYF
TGTGCCAGCAGCGTCCTCCAGGGGGGACAAGAGACCCAGTACTTC
>NA|12|NA|TRBV27|TRBJ2-3
CASGQVVYTQYF
TGTGCCAGCGGGCAGGTGGTCTATACGCAGTATTTT
>few|17|TRBD2|TRBV6-6|TRBJ2-1
CASSPETSGRGYNEQFF
TGTGCCAGCAGTCCCGAGACTAGCGGGAGGGGTTACAATGAGCAGTTCTTC
>few|12|NA|TRBV7-2|TRBJ2-7
CASSLAGREQYF
TGTGCCAGCAGCTTGGCAGGGCGCGAGCAGTACTTC
>NA|16|NA|TRBV5-1|TRBJ2-7
CASSKQGTLPTYEQYF
TGCGCCAGCAGCAAACAGGGTACACTTCCTACCTACGAGCAGTACTTC
>NA|14|NA|TRBV5-1|TRBJ1-1
CASSLQGVNTEAFF
TGCGCCAGCAGCTTACAGGGCGTGAACACTGAAGCTTTCTTT
>NA|17|TRBD2|TRBV7-2|TRBJ2-7
CASSLAGALAGPYEQYF
TGTGCCAGCAGCTTAGCAGGGGCCCTAGCGGGTCCCTACGAGCAGTACTTC
>NA|14|NA|TRBV7-9|TRBJ1-1
CASSFTGISTEAFF
TGTGCCAGCAGTTTTACAGGGATTTCTACTGAAGCTTTCTTT
>NA|13|NA|TRBV6-5|TRBJ1-4
CASRSTGIEKLFF
TGTGCCAGCAGATCGACAGGAATTGAAAAACTGTTTTTT
>NA|16|TRBD2|TRBV15|TRBJ2-7
CATSRDRAGGRYEQYF
TGTGCCACCAGCAGAGATCGAGCGGGGGGGCGCTACGAGCAGTACTTC
>NA|15|TRBD2|TRBV14|TRBJ2-1
CASSRLAGLYNEQFF
TGTGCCAGCAGCCGACTAGCGGGGCTCTACAATGAGCAGTTCTTC
>NA|17|NA|TRBV11-2|TRBJ1-4
CASSLASPATTNEKLFF
TGTGCCAGCAGCTTAGCCTCCCCCGCGACAACTAATGAAAAACTGTTTTTT
>NA|16|NA|TRBV6-6|TRBJ1-1
CASILLAGAMNTEAFF
TGTGCCAGCATCCTACTAGCAGGAGCGATGAACACTGAAGCTTTCTTT
>NA|14|NA|TRBV6-5|TRBJ1-2
CASKSDGINYGYTF
TGTGCCAGCAAATCGGACGGGATTAACTATGGCTACACCTTC
>few|14|NA|TRBV9|TRBJ1-1
CASSVTDGYTEAFF
TGTGCCAGCAGCGTAACAGACGGATACACTGAAGCTTTCTTT
>NA|16|NA|TRBV10-2|TRBJ1-6
CASSYLTPGYNSPLHF
TGCGCCAGCAGTTATTTAACTCCGGGGTATAATTCACCCCTCCACTTT
>NA|13|NA|TRBV7-8|TRBJ2-7
CASSSDGLLGQYF
TGTGCCAGCAGCTCAGACGGACTATTAGGGCAGTACTTC
>NA|17|TRBD2|TRBV28|TRBJ2-3
CASSIGLAGAYTDTQYF
TGTGCCAGCTCAATTGGGCTAGCGGGGGCGTACACAGATACGCAGTATTTT
>NA|15|TRBD2|TRBV9|TRBJ2-3
CASSVAGGGTDTQYF
TGTGCCAGCAGCGTAGCTGGGGGGGGCACAGATACGCAGTATTTT
>NA|14|NA|TRBV29-1|TRBJ2-7
CSVEQAQHIGEQYF
TGCAGCGTTGAACAGGCCCAGCACATCGGCGAGCAGTACTTC
>few|15|TRBD1|TRBV2|TRBJ1-6
CASRGSRQGGSPLHF
TGTGCCAGCAGAGGGTCGAGACAGGGAGGCTCACCCCTCCACTTT
>NA|15|NA|TRBV27|TRBJ2-2
CASSLRRAITGELFF
TGTGCCAGCAGTTTAAGGAGGGCAATCACCGGGGAGCTGTTTTTT
>NA|16|TRBD1|TRBV11-3|TRBJ2-5
CASSTGGDYGIETQYF
TGTGCCAGCAGCACAGGGGGCGATTATGGTATTGAGACCCAGTACTTC
>NA|12|TRBD1|TRBV6-6|TRBJ2-7
CASTGTGYEQYF
TGTGCCAGCACCGGGACAGGATACGAGCAGTACTTC
>NA|14|TRBD1|TRBV7-2|TRBJ2-2
CASSPQGATGELFF
TGTGCCAGCAGCCCTCAGGGGGCGACCGGGGAGCTGTTTTTT
>NA|15|NA|TRBV7-9|TRBJ1-1
CASSPPGGMNTEAFF
TGTGCCAGCAGCCCCCCGGGGGGGATGAACACTGAAGCTTTCTTT
>once|15|TRBD1|TRBV4-2|TRBJ1-3
CASSQDGTDGNTIYF
TGTGCCAGCAGCCAAGATGGGACAGATGGAAACACCATATATTTT
>NA|13|NA|TRBV6-5|TRBJ2-7
CASSYNNDYEQYF
TGTGCCAGCAGTTATAACAACGATTACGAGCAGTACTTC
>few|14|NA|TRBV3-1/TRBV3-2|TRBJ2-1
CASSQASGYDEQFF
TGTGCCAGCAGCCAAGCTTCAGGGTACGATGAGCAGTTCTTC
>NA|15|NA|TRBV7-2|TRBJ1-5
CASSLFSGGNQPQHF
TGTGCCAGCAGCTTATTTTCAGGGGGCAATCAGCCCCAGCATTTT
>NA|16|NA|TRBV27|TRBJ2-2
CASGAILFANTGELFF
TGTGCCAGTGGGGCCATTCTGTTCGCGAACACCGGGGAGCTGTTTTTT
>NA|13|NA|TRBV19|TRBJ1-2
CASSMGTIYGYTF
TGTGCCAGTAGTATGGGGACAATCTATGGCTACACCTTC
>NA|14|NA|TRBV7-2|TRBJ2-3
CASSPGLRTDTQYF
TGTGCCAGCAGCCCGGGACTCCGCACAGATACGCAGTATTTT
>NA|13|NA|TRBV19|TRBJ1-2
CASSMNTGSGYTF
TGTGCCAGTAGTATGAATACAGGGTCTGGCTACACCTTC
>NA|13|TRBD1|TRBV4-1|TRBJ2-7
CASSSDRDYEQYF
TGCGCCAGCAGCTCCGACAGGGATTACGAGCAGTACTTC
>NA|14|NA|TRBV9|TRBJ2-2
CASSVSGDTGELFF
TGTGCCAGCAGCGTATCCGGGGACACCGGGGAGCTGTTTTTT
>NA|14|TRBD1|TRBV7-8|TRBJ2-7
CASSLGGQGYEQYF
TGTGCCAGCAGCTTAGGGGGACAGGGATACGAGCAGTACTTC
>NA|12|NA|TRBV12-3/TRBV12-4|TRBJ2-2
CASSFIAGELFF
TGTGCCAGCAGTTTTATTGCCGGGGAGCTGTTTTTT
>many|15|TRBD1|TRBV5-4|TRBJ1-2
CASSLGFTGEYGYTF
TGTGCCAGCAGCTTGGGATTTACAGGGGAATATGGCTACACCTTC
>NA|15|NA|TRBV7-9|TRBJ2-7
CASSLLGQRDYEQYF
TGTGCCAGCAGCCTCCTCGGACAGCGCGACTACGAGCAGTACTTC
>few|12|TRBD1|TRBV19|TRBJ2-7
CASSTDRSEQYF
TGTGCCAGTAGTACGGACAGGAGCGAGCAGTACTTC
>NA|14|NA|TRBV7-9|TRBJ1-1
CASSLEGQNTEAFF
TGTGCCAGCAGCTTAGAAGGACAGAACACTGAAGCTTTCTTT
>once|16|TRBD1|TRBV4-1|TRBJ1-2
CASSQEGTVLNYGYTF
TGCGCCAGCAGCCAAGAAGGGACAGTTTTAAACTATGGCTACACCTTC
>NA|14|TRBD1|TRBV7-2|TRBJ2-7
CASSQIRDREEQYF
TGTGCCAGCAGCCAGATCCGGGACAGGGAGGAGCAGTACTTC
>NA|15|NA|TRBV10-3|TRBJ2-1
CAISGGGPRKDEQFF
TGTGCCATCAGTGGGGGGGGGCCACGAAAAGATGAGCAGTTCTTC
>once|14|NA|TRBV6-6|TRBJ2-2
CASSPAENTGELFF
TGTGCCAGCAGTCCAGCGGAGAACACCGGGGAGCTGTTTTTT
>NA|12|TRBD1|TRBV12-3/TRBV12-4|TRBJ1-5
CATGGGFQPQHF
TGTGCTACAGGGGGGGGTTTTCAGCCCCAGCATTTT
>NA|12|NA|TRBV10-3|TRBJ2-7
CAISPGLFEQYF
TGTGCCATCAGCCCGGGACTCTTCGAGCAGTACTTC
>NA|15|NA|TRBV6-5|TRBJ2-3
CASSYGGTATDTQYF
TGTGCCAGCAGTTACGGCGGGACGGCAACAGATACGCAGTATTTT
>NA|17|TRBD1|TRBV4-3|TRBJ1-3
CASSRTTGASSGNTIYF
TGCGCCAGCAGCCGAACGACAGGGGCAAGCTCTGGAAACACCATATATTTT